This TCR beta chain came from a study of shared clonotypes between healthy human individuals. Trimming took off 3 bases at V and 8 bases at J, with 17 bases between the two ends. This CDR3 has 15 amino acids. Per germline, CDR1 KGHSH and CDR2 LQKENI. It was around 190 ng DNA, approximately 28,000 T cell genomes, that sorted-subset replicate PCRs used. Here immunoSEQ multiplex PCR was the method, and the copy in TCRdb shows in-frame clones only, minus some. Among around 99,000 clones listed, almost 70% were seen once. V usage is TRBV18 and J usage is TRBJ2-1; tentative D call: TRBD1 (6 bases). The sequencing sample was made of memory CD8+ T cells sorted from blood. Subset reported: CD45RO+ cells pooled with CCR7-negative TemRA cells. The clonotype was recovered from a young man in good health. The CDR3 DNA reads as TGTGCCAGCTCACCGACGGTCGACAGGACGGATGAGCAGTTCTTC. This sequence encodes CASSPTVDRTDEQFF.